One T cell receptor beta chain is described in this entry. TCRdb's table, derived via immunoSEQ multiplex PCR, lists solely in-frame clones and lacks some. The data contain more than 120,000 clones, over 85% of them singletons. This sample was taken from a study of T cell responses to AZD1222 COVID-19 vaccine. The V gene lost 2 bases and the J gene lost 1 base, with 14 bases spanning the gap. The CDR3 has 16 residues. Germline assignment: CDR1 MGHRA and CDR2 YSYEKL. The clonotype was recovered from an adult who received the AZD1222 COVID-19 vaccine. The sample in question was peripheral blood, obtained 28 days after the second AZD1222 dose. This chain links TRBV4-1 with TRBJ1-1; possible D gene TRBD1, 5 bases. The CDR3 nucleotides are TGCGCCAGCAGCCAACCTTTGGGACCCCCGAACACTGAAGCTTTCTTT. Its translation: CASSQPLGPPNTEAFF.